This TCR beta chain was observed in a study of shared clonotypes between healthy human individuals. It was CD45RO-negative cells, positively selected for CCR7, that made up naive CD8 cells, with terminally differentiated effector memory CD45RA+ cells excluded. Everyone who donated was a Caucasian adult who lived in Nashville, Tennessee. The study ran the assay at deep level. Authors' data handling: Junction-only sequences without quality scores came from ImmunoSEQ, so filtering differed. Sequencing was performed with immunoSEQ multiplex PCR; in TCRdb, only in-frame clones are kept and a portion is missing. V and J calls and clone size are as listed in that table; D and trimming were resolved from the DNA. The sample carries some 2.1 million clones, 85% to 95% recorded once. V was shortened by 0 bases and J by 2 bases, with 5 bases between the two germline ends. CDR1 and CDR2 from the germline V gene are SGHRS and YFSETQ. The length of the CDR3 is 14 residues.

V is TRBV5-1 and J is TRBJ2-2; D unclear. This TCR came from a man in his late teens or twenties in good health. The sequencing input was naive CD8+ T cells sorted from blood. CDR3 bases: TGCGCCAGCAGCTTGGAGTCAAACACCGGGGAGCTGTTTTTT. Translated, it gives CASSLESNTGELFF.